The 4 T cell receptor beta chains below all came from one sample that was sequenced in a study of T cell repertoires in aging, cancer and after chemotherapy. TCR beta rearrangements were amplified from peripheral blood genomic DNA. Rearranged V-D-J TRB sequences were amplified with a mixed TRB-A/B primer pool. TCRdb re-derived calls from the multiplex PCR reads in MiXCR, one entry per CDR3 protein. The top ten hold around 3.6% of the sample, which has thousands of distinct CDR3 sequences, 32% seen once. The sequenced sample was blood. The receptor source for this set is a human donor in good health.

This clonotype was counted only a few times. The V gene is TRBV10-3, the J gene TRBJ2-7, with unresolved D. Trimming took 3 bases from V and 1 from J, leaving 7 bases between them. The germline CDR1 and CDR2 sequences are ENHRY and SYGVKD. CDR3 length equals 13 residues. Written as DNA, the CDR3 is TGTGCCATCAGTGATGCCGGGTCCTACGAGCAGTACTTC. This codes for CAISDAGSYEQYF.

This clonotype turned up a few times. The gene calls are TRBV27 and TRBJ1-2; D ambiguous. Trimming removed 4 bases at V and 4 bases at J, with 7 bases between. CDR3 length: 12 amino acids. Germline lookup yields CDR1 MNHEY and CDR2 SMNVEV (reference sequence). In DNA, the CDR3 is TGTGCCAGCAGTTATGACCTCTATGGCTACACCTTC. Its translation is CASSYDLYGYTF.

This clonotype was recorded a few times. V gene TRBV19 combines with J gene TRBJ1-5; D gene unclear. This CDR3 contains 13 residues. V was pared by 1 base and J by 3 bases, with 4 bases between. Germline V gene sequence: CDR1 LNHDA, CDR2 SQIVND (reference sequence). The CDR3 reads CASSIALNQPQHF. The DNA of the CDR3 is TGTGCCAGTAGTATAGCGCTCAATCAGCCCCAGCATTTT. Full variable domain (remainder filled in from reference TRBV19 and TRBJ1-5): DGGITQSPKYLFRKEGQNVTLSCEQNLNHDAMYWYRQDPGQGLRLIYYSQIVNDFQKGDIAEGYSVSREKKESFPLTVTSAQKNPTAFYLCASSIALNQPQHFGDGTRLSIL.

Judged by abundance, this clonotype is medium-sized. The V and J genes are TRBV29-1 and TRBJ2-7; 7 bases are shared with TRBD2. In germline, CDR1 is SQVTM, CDR2 ANQGSEA. This CDR3 comprises 13 residues. After removal of 6 bases from V and 0 bases from J, the junction contained 5 bases not matched to a gene. For the CDR3, the DNA is TGCAGCGTCTTCGGGGGGAACTCCTACGAGCAGTACTTC. Its translation is CSVFGGNSYEQYF.